This T cell receptor (beta chain) was sequenced for a study of shared clonotypes between healthy human individuals (dated by TCRdb to the early 2020s). About the study as a whole: The cohort comprised a couple of women and three men aged 18 to 49 years. For each donor, CD4 naive and CD4 memory were each given three plates, CD8 naive was given two plates, and CD8 memory was given one plate. To estimate repertoire size and how much clonotypes are shared between individuals, the study performed deep sequencing of blood TCR repertoires from roughly five healthy adults. To increase sequencing depth and limit assay-specific biases, TCR repertoire library preparation and sequencing were carried out by different laboratories using diverse techniques. Leukapheresis yielded between about 0.85 and 10 billion PBMCs per donor. Paper-wide results and their limitations: Larger estimated clonotype richness was generally found for naive subsets than for memory subsets. Higher generation probabilities were observed for clonotypes shared by all four sorted-subset donors than for non-shared clonotypes. Pairwise subsampling led to the expectation that sequencing depth would affect the degree of clonotype sharing among donors. Only blood was sampled, and tissue TCR repertoires likely differ from those in blood. Because the study included only a small number of donors, the genetic and exposure-history diversity represented was limited. Sharing across a few donors was observed for about 5% of naive CD4, 3% to 3.5% of naive CD8, over 2% of memory CD4, and about 0.4% of memory CD8 clonotypes. Even with the large sequencing depth, rarefaction of the sorted-subset datasets indicated that sequencing was incomplete.

Donors were healthy HIV-negative adults with no recently reported acute infections or vaccinations. Every donor was a Caucasian adult living in Nashville, Tennessee, USA. CD4+ T cells were enriched by magnetic negative selection, after which naive cells were positively selected on CD45RA and the negative fraction was taken as the memory subset. After blood collection by leukapheresis, PBMCs were isolated using Ficoll-Histopaque density gradient centrifugation and then cryopreserved in the vapor phase of liquid nitrogen. Analytical flow cytometry was used to check the purity and quantity of each magnetically sorted T cell population. Each sorted fraction had its genomic DNA isolated and then quantified by UV absorbance on a Nanodrop 2000c. The CDR3 starts with the cysteine, ends with the phenylalanine, and has 15 residues. Left in the record is the CDR3 DNA by itself, 45 bases read in frame from the first base. The germline ends are 14 bases apart after V is trimmed by 3 bases and J by 2 bases. Taken from the germline V gene (reference sequence), the CDR1 and CDR2 loops are SGHNT and YYREEE.

Using the deep immunoSEQ assay, TCR CDR3 regions were amplified from genomic DNA by multiplex PCR. Extracted genomic DNA from each cell subset was distributed evenly across all wells of several immunoSEQ 96-well plates, and each plate was treated as a replicate. Each replicate PCR for sorted subsets received about 0.2 ug genomic DNA, equal to around 32,000 T cell genomes. Purified libraries were measured with a Qubit 3.0 fluorometer, size-checked on a Bioanalyzer 2100, and measured again with the KAPA Library Quantification kit. Every immunoSEQ 96-well plate was sequenced on a separate single-read 150-cycle Illumina NextSeq 550 flow cell. Under the source paper's analysis protocol: Because the immunoSEQ output included only junctional sequences and no quality scores, the filtering could not be the same as the filtering used for full-length reads. Sequences were annotated with PyIR, a Python wrapper for IgBLAST v1.9, and V/J genes and CDR3 were assigned using IMGT germline references. Reads were removed for weak V/J assignments (E-value above 1e-6), missing CDR3, stop codons, out-of-frame junctions, or ambiguous translated residues. V3J clonotypes were defined as sequences sharing the same inferred V gene, J gene, and CDR3 amino acid sequence. Percentage overlap between repertoires was calculated by dividing the number of shared unique clonotypes by the size of the smaller repertoire. Repertoire richness was assessed with RTK rarefaction, the Chao1 estimator, and Recon v2.1 estimates of unobserved clonotypes. Generation probabilities were computed with OLGA for all TCRbeta clonotypes obtained by the gDNA method from a few donors. Imported from immuneACCESS, the table was reduced by TCRdb to in-frame sequences with V and J called. These copies leave out some clones; in studies compared against another copy, an unresolved V gene accounts for under half, and the cause of the remainder is not known. That table furnishes V, J and clone size, whereas the DNA furnished D and trimming. Counted in this sample were about 1 million clones; around 75% of them appeared once. Around 1.5% of the sample lies in the top ten.

Regarding this clone: Its antigen is still unknown. Within one base of it there is no much larger clone, and no base qualities were kept.

Source material: memory CD4+ T cells sorted from blood. Explained via the paper, the cell subset or site label denotes: CD45RA-negative fraction. This receptor was taken from a man between 18 and 29 years old in good health. The rearrangement joined TRBV5-4 to TRBJ2-5; a tentative D match to TRBD2 spans 6 bases. The CDR3 has the sequence CASSSPGLLQETQYF. The DNA is as follows: TGTGCCAGCAGCTCGCCGGGACTTCTTCAAGAGACCCAGTACTTC.